The 10 T cell receptor beta chains below were found in one sample sequenced in a study of T cells in narcolepsy. Generated by immunoSEQ multiplex PCR, the TCRdb table keeps only in-frame clones and is missing some. The table has about 33,000 clones, roughly 90% seen once. Specimen: CD45RA- memory CD4+ T cells from PBMCs. Receptor source: a human donor with narcolepsy.

This clone was counted between two and nine times. V is TRBV19 and J is TRBJ1-5; D perhaps matches TRBD1 (6 bases). The germline gives CDR1 LNHDA, CDR2 SQIVND (reference sequence). V dropped 3 bases and J dropped 2 bases, with 11 bases sitting between them. The CDR3 sequence is 15 residues long. The CDR3 nucleotides are TGTGCCAGTAGTATTCTGAACAGGGGCAATCAGCCCCAGCATTTT. Residues: CASSILNRGNQPQHF.

The chain employs TRBV4-3 and TRBJ1-2, with D hard to call. V lost 1 base, J lost 7 bases, and 4 bases lay in between. The CDR3 loop spans 11 amino acids. Germline-derived CDR1 and CDR2 are LGHNA and YSLEER. CDR3 protein: CASSQASGYTF. The CDR3 DNA sequence: TGCGCCAGCAGCCAAGCGAGTGGCTACACCTTC.

This chain uses TRBV27 with TRBJ1-5; possibly TRBD1 for D (5 bases). The CDR3 is 18 residues long. V lost 5 bases and J 0 bases, leaving 20 bases between the germline ends. CDR1 and CDR2 (germline): MNHEY, SMNVEV (reference sequence). In DNA form, the CDR3 reads TGTGCCAGCAGTCCCCGGGCCCCCGGGGGTTATAGCAATCAGCCCCAGCATTTT. Translated, it gives CASSPRAPGGYSNQPQHF.

In DNA form, the CDR3 reads TGTGCCAGCACCTCTGCCGGGGCAGTAGAGACCCAGTACTTC. Translated: CASTSAGAVETQYF. The chain recombines TRBV7-8 with TRBJ2-5; either TRBD1 or TRBD2 may supply D (5 bases each). Germline V CDR1 and CDR2: SGHVS, FQNEAQ. This CDR3 spans 14 amino acids. Trimming removed 7 bases from V and 4 bases from J, with 16 bases in between.

V is TRBV30 and J is TRBJ1-6, with TRBD1 matching over 7 bases. V lost 2 bases to trimming and J lost 2 bases; unmatched junction nucleotides: 6. Germline CDR1 GTSNPN, CDR2 SVGIG (reference sequence). CDR3 length equals 16 residues. The CDR3 bases are TGTGCCTGGAGTAGACGACAGGGACCCTATAATTCACCCCTCCACTTT. This codes for CAWSRRQGPYNSPLHF.

V gene TRBV5-4 combines with J gene TRBJ1-2; a possible D gene is TRBD1 (6 bases). Germline V gene data show CDR1 as SGHNT and CDR2 as YYREEE (reference sequence). This CDR3 region has 16 residues. Trimming pared 2 bases from V and 2 bases from J, leaving 16 bases between. CDR3 in amino acids: CASSFPKGHANYGYTF. The CDR3 DNA reads TGTGCCAGCAGCTTTCCCAAGGGACACGCCAACTATGGCTACACCTTC.

This clone was counted between two and nine times. The chain couples TRBV5-1 to TRBJ1-1; 7 bases line up with TRBD1. The length of the CDR3 is 15 residues. Germline values: CDR1 SGHRS, CDR2 YFSETQ. V trimming: 4 bases; J trimming: 2 bases; junction bases outside the gene matches: 8. The chain's CDR3 is CASSPGAGGNTEAFF. The CDR3 DNA reads as TGCGCCAGCAGCCCGGGGGCAGGGGGTAACACTGAAGCTTTCTTT. Full variable domain (rest looked up from reference TRBV5-1 and TRBJ1-1): KAGVTQTPRYLIKTRGQQVTLSCSPISGHRSVSWYQQTPGQGLQFLFEYFSETQRNKGNFPGRFSGRQFSNSRSEMNVSTLELGDSALYLCASSPGAGGNTEAFFGQGTRLTVV.

The chain couples TRBV28 to TRBJ1-6; TRBD1 matches 10 bases. Losses at the gene ends were 6 bases for V and 9 bases for J; bases not matched to a gene: 5. In germline, CDR1 is MDHEN, CDR2 SYDVKM. The CDR3 covers 14 residues. In DNA, the CDR3 is TGTGCCAGCAGAATGACAGGGGGCTTTTCACCCCTCCACTTT. This translates into CASRMTGGFSPLHF.

The V call is TRBV5-1, the J call TRBJ2-1; 12 bases line up with TRBD2. Looked up from germline, CDR1 is SGHRS and CDR2 is YFSETQ. Trimming cost V 6 bases and J 9 bases; bases outside gene matches: 10. This CDR3 contains 15 residues. The CDR3 DNA is TGCGCCAGCAAGTTGAGGACTAGCGGGGAGGGTGAGCAGTTCTTC. Its protein product is CASKLRTSGEGEQFF.

The chain recombines TRBV5-1 with TRBJ1-2; D is possibly TRBD1 (5 bases). The CDR3 loop spans 12 amino acids. From germline, CDR1 is SGHRS and CDR2 YFSETQ. V was pared by 5 bases and J by 3 bases, with 8 bases between. CDR3 residues: CASRGDDYGYTF. The CDR3 DNA sequence: TGCGCCAGCAGAGGGGACGACTATGGCTACACCTTC.